This section outlines one T cell receptor beta chain sequence together with its context. The antigen is undetermined. Surgery without prior neoadjuvant therapy was the treatment of the selected pancreatic ductal adenocarcinoma patients. The data were taken from a study of T cells in pancreatic ductal adenocarcinoma. Profiled with immunoSEQ multiplex PCR; TCRdb holds only in-frame clones, not every one. The sample holds just under 30,000 clones, 85% to 95% seen once. The CDR3 is made up of 14 amino acids. Germline CDR1 is MNHEY and CDR2 is SVGAGI. V was shortened by 1 base and J by 7 bases, with 11 bases between the two germline ends. Overall study findings and caveats: Tumor and blood clonality did not differ significantly, about 0.1 versus 0.07.

The genes are TRBV6-5 and TRBJ2-1; D possibly corresponds to TRBD1 (5 bases). The sequence was obtained from a human donor with pancreatic ductal adenocarcinoma. Sequenced input: PBMCs. The CDR3 bases are TGTGCCAGCAGTTACTTACAGGAATCGAATGAGCAGTTCTTC. This translates into CASSYLQESNEQFF.